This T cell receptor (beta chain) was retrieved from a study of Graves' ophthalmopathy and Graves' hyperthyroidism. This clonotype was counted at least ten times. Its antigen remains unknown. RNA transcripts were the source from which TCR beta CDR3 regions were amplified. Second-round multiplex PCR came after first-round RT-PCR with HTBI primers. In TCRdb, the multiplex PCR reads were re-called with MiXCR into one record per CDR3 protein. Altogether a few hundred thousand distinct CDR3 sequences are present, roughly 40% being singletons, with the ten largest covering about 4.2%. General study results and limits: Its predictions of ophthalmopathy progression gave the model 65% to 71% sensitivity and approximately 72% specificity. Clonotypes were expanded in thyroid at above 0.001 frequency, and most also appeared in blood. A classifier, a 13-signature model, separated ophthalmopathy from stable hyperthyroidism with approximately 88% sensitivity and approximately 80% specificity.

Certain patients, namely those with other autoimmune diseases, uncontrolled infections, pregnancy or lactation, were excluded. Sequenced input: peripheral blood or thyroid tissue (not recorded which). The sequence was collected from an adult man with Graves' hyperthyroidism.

CDR3 nucleotides: TGTGCCAGCAGCCAGACAGAAGCAGAGGAAGCTTTCTTT. The encoded protein is CASSQTEAEEAFF. The chain links TRBV4-2 to TRBJ1-1; possible D gene TRBD1, 5 bases. The germline gives CDR1 LGHNA, CDR2 YNFKEQ. V lost 3 bases and J lost 8, with 13 bases in between. This CDR3 region has 13 residues.